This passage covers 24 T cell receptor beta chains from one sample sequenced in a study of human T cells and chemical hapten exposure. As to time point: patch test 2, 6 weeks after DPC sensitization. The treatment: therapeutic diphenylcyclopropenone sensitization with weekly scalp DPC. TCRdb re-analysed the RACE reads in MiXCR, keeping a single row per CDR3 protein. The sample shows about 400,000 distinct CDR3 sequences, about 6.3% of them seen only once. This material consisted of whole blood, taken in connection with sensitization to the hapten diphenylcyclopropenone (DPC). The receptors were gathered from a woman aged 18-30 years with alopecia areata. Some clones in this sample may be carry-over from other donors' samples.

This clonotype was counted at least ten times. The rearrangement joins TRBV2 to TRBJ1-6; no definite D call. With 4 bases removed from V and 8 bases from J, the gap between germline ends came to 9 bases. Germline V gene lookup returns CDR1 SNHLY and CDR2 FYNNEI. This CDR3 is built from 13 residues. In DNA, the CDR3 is TGTGCCAGCAGTGCGGCCCGGGATTCACCCCTCCACTTT. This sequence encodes CASSAARDSPLHF.

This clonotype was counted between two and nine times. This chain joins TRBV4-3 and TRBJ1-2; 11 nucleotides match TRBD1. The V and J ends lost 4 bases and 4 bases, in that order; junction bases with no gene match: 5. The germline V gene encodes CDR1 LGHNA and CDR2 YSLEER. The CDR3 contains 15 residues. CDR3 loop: CASSPGTGGSYGYTF. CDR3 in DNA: TGCGCCAGCAGCCCTGGGACAGGGGGTAGCTATGGCTACACCTTC.

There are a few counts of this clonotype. The CDR3 region is CASSPQGIDHGELFF. CDR3 nucleotides: TGTGCCAGCAGTCCCCAGGGTATAGACCACGGGGAGCTGTTTTTT. The chain is built from TRBV2 and TRBJ2-2; a weak D match, TRBD1 (5 bases). Trimming removed 5 bases at V and 7 bases at J, with 17 bases between. The CDR3 sequence is 15 residues long. In germline, CDR1 is SNHLY, CDR2 FYNNEI.

CDR3 protein: CASSLIWLTDTQYF. The CDR3 nucleotides read TGTGCCAGCAGCTTGATCTGGTTAACAGATACGCAGTATTTT. The chain combines TRBV7-2 with TRBJ2-3; D gene uncertain. V was clipped by 3 bases and J by 3 bases, with 10 bases between them. The CDR3 runs 14 residues. Germline lookup yields CDR1 SGHTA and CDR2 FQGNSA.

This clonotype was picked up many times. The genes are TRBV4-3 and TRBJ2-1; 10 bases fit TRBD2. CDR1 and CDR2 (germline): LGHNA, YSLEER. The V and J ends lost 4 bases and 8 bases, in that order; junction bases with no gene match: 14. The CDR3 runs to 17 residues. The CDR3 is CASSPSSSGGGVDEQFF. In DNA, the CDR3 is TGCGCCAGCAGCCCCTCTTCTAGCGGGGGTGGGGTCGATGAGCAGTTCTTC.

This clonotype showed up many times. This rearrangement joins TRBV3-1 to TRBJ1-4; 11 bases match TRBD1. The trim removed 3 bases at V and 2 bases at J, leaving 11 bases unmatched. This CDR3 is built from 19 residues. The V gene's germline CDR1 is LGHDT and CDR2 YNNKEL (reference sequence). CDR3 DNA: TGTGCCAGCAGCCAGACATCGTGGACAGGGGGCTCGACTAATGAAAAACTGTTTTTT. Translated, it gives CASSQTSWTGGSTNEKLFF.

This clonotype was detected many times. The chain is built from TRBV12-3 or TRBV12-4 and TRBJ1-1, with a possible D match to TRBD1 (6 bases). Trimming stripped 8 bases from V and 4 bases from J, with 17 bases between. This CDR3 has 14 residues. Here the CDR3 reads CASSFTGTTTEAFF. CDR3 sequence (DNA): TGTGCCAGCTCGTTCACAGGGACAACCACTGAAGCTTTCTTT.

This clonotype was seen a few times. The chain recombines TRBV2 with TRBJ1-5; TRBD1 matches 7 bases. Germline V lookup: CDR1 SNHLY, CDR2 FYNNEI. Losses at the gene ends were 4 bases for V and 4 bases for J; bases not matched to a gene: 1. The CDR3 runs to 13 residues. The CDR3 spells CASSGGQNQPQHF. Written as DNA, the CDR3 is TGTGCCAGCAGTGGGGGACAGAATCAGCCCCAGCATTTT.

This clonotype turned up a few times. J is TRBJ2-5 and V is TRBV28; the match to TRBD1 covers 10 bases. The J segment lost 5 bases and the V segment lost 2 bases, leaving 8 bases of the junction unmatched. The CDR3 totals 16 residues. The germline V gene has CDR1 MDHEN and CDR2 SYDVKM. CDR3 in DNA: TGTGCCAGCAGTTTACCCACCGGGACAGGGGAGGAGACCCAGTACTTC. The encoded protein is CASSLPTGTGEETQYF. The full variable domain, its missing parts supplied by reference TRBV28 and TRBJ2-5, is DVKVTQSSRYLVKRTGEKVFLECVQDMDHENMFWYRQDPGLGLRLIYFSYDVKMKEKGDIPEGYSVSREKKERFSLILESASTNQTSMYLCASSLPTGTGEETQYFGPGTRLLVL.

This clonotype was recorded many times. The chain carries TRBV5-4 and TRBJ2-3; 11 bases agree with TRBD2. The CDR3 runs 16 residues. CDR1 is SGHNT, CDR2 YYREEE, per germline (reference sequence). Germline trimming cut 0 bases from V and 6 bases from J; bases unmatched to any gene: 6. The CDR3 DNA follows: TGTGCCAGCAGCTTGGGGCTAGCGGGGGGCTCGGATACGCAGTATTTT. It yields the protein CASSLGLAGGSDTQYF. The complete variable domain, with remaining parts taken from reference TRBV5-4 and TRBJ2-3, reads ETGVTQSPTHLIKTRGQQVTLRCSSQSGHNTVSWYQQALGQGPQFIFQYYREEENGRGNFPPRFSGLQFPNYSSELNVNALELDDSALYLCASSLGLAGGSDTQYFGPGTRLTVL.

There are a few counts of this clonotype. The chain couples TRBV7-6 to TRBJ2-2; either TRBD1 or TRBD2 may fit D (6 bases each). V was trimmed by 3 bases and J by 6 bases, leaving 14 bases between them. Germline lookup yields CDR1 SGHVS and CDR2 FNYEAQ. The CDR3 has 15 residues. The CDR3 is CASSFQQRGAGELFF. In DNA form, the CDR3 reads TGTGCCAGCAGCTTTCAACAAAGGGGGGCCGGGGAGCTGTTTTTT.

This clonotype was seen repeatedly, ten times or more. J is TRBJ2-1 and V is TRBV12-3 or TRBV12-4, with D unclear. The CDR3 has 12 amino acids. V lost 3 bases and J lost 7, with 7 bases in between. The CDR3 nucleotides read TGTGCCAGCAGTTTGAGAGAAAATGAGCAGTTCTTC. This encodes CASSLRENEQFF.

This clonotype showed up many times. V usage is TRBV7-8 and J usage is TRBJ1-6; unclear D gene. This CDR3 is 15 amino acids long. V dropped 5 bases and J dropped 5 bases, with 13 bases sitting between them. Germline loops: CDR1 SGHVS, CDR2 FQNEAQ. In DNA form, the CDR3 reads TGTGCCAGCAGCCTCTTCCGGGAAAATAATTCACCCCTCCACTTT. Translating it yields CASSLFRENNSPLHF. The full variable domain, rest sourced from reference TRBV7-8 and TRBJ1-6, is GAGVSQSPRYKVAKRGQDVALRCDPISGHVSLFWYQQALGQGPEFLTYFQNEAQLDKSGLPSDRFFAERPEGSVSTLKIQRTQQEDSAVYLCASSLFRENNSPLHFGNGTRLTVT.

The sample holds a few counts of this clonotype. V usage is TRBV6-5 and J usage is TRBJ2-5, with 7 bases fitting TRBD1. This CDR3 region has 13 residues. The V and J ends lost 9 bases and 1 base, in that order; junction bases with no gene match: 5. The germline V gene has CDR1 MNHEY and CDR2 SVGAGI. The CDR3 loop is CASGQALQETQYF. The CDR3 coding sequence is TGTGCCAGTGGACAGGCCCTCCAAGAGACCCAGTACTTC.

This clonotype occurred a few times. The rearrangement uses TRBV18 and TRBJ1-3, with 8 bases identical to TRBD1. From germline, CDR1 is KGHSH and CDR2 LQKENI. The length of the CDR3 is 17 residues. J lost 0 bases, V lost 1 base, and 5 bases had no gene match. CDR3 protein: CASSPRQGPSSGNTIYF. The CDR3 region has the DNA TGTGCCAGCTCACCACGACAGGGGCCCTCCTCTGGAAACACCATATATTTT.

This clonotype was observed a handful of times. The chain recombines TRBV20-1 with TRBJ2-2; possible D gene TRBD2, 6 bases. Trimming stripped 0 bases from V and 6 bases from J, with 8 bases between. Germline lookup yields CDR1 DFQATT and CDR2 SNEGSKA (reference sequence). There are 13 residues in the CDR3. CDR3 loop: CSARESGAGELFF. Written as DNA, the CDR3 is TGCAGTGCTAGAGAGTCGGGGGCCGGGGAGCTGTTTTTT.

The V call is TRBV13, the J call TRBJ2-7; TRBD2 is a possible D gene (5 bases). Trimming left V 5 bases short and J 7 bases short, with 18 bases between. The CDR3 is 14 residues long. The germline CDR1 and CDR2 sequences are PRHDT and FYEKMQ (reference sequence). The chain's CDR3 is CASSPIQDRTEQYF. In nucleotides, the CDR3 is TGTGCCAGCAGCCCCATTCAAGACCGGACTGAGCAGTACTTC.

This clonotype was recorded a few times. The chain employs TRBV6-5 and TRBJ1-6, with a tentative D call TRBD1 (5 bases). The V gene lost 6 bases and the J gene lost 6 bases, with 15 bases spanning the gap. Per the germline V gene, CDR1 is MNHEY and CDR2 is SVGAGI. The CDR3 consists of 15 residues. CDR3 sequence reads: CASSYGDGINSPLHF. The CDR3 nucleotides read TGTGCCAGCAGCTACGGGGACGGAATTAATTCACCCCTCCACTTT.

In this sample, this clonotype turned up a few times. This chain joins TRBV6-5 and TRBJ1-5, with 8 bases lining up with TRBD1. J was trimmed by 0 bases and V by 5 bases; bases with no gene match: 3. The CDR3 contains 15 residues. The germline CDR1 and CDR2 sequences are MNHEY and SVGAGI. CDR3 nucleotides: TGTGCCAGCAGTGGTACAGGGGGTAGCAATCAGCCCCAGCATTTT. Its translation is CASSGTGGSNQPQHF.

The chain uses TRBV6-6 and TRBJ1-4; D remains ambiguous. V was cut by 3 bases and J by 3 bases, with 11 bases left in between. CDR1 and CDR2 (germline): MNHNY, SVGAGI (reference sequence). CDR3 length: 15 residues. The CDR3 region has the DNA TGTGCCAGCAGTTATGCAAGACGGGCTAATGAAAAACTGTTTTTT. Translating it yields CASSYARRANEKLFF.

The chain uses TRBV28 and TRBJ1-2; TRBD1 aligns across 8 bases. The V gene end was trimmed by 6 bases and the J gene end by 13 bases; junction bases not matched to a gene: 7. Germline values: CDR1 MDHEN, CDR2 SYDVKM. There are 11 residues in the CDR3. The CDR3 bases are TGTGCCAGCAGGACAGGGGTCGCCCTCACCTTC. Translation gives CASRTGVALTF.

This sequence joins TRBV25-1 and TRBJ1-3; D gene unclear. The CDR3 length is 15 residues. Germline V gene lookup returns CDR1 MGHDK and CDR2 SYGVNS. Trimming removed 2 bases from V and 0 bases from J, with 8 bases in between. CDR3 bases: TGTGCCAGCAGTGAAGCAGGCTTCTCTGGAAACACCATATATTTT. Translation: CASSEAGFSGNTIYF.

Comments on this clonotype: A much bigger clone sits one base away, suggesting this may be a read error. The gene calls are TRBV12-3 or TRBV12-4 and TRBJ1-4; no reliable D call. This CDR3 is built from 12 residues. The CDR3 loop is CASSLRNEKPFF. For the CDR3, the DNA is TGTGCCAGCAGTTTACGGAATGAAAAACCGTTTTTT.

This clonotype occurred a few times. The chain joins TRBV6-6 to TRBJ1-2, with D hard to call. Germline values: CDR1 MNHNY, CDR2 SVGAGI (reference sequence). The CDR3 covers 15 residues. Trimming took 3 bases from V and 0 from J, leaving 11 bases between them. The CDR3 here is CASSYSSQANYGYTF. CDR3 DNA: TGTGCCAGCAGTTATTCCTCCCAGGCTAACTATGGCTACACCTTC.